These T cell receptor beta chains were read from a single sample in a study of T-cell reconstitution after alpha-beta-depleted transplantation in children. Each CDR3 protein gets one entry after TCRdb re-called the PCR reads with MiXCR. The data show around 500,000 distinct CDR3 sequences, with 20% to 25% seen just once and 13% to 15% held by the top ten. The source was PBMCs, mostly from graft donor cells, collected 360 days after TCRalphabeta/CD19-depleted stem cell transplant. The source of these receptors is a boy under three years old who had a stem cell transplant for acute myeloid leukemia, so the T cells may come from the graft donor. Both conserved end residues are part of each CDR3. Each record gives: clone size, CDR3 length, V gene, J gene, D gene, CDR3 DNA, CDR3 protein. A D gene is named only where the DNA matches it firmly. Clone size is stated in some rows and not others, as once, few, many or a class when expanded.

size: few; length: 13; V: TRBV29-1; J: TRBJ2-2; D: NA; DNA: TGCAGCGTTGAAACCCCGGGTGCCGGGGAGCTGTTTTTT; CDR3: CSVETPGAGELFF
size: few; length: 13; V: TRBV20-1; J: TRBJ1-1; D: TRBD1; DNA: TGCAGTGCCACGGAGGGGGCATACACTGAAGCTTTCTTT; CDR3: CSATEGAYTEAFF
size: few; length: 12; V: TRBV3-1; J: TRBJ1-2; D: NA; DNA: TGTGCCAGCAGCCATGAAGGGCGAGGCTACACCTTC; CDR3: CASSHEGRGYTF
size: many; length: 16; V: TRBV12-3/TRBV12-4; J: TRBJ2-3; D: NA; DNA: TGTGCCAGCAGTTTGCCCCCGAGCACCAGCACAGATACGCAGTATTTT; CDR3: CASSLPPSTSTDTQYF
size: NA; length: 17; V: TRBV5-1; J: TRBJ2-1; D: TRBD1; DNA: TGCGCCAGCAGCTTGGGGGGCGCGGACAGGGTCTACAATGAGCAGTTCTTC; CDR3: CASSLGGADRVYNEQFF
size: many; length: 13; V: TRBV11-3; J: TRBJ2-1; D: TRBD1; DNA: TGTGCCAGCAGCTTAGGGGACAGTAATGAGCAGTTCTTC; CDR3: CASSLGDSNEQFF
size: few; length: 16; V: TRBV13; J: TRBJ2-2; D: TRBD1; DNA: TGTGCCAGCAGCTTAAGGGACAGGCCGAACACCGGGGAGCTGTTTTTT; CDR3: CASSLRDRPNTGELFF
size: NA; length: 16; V: TRBV24-1; J: TRBJ2-1; D: NA; DNA: TGTGCCACCAGTGGTCCGGGACCGCGCTCCTACAATGAGCAGTTCTTC; CDR3: CATSGPGPRSYNEQFF
size: NA; length: 16; V: TRBV27; J: TRBJ2-3; D: TRBD2; DNA: TGTGCCAGCAGTTTAGCTCTAGCGGGCACCACAGATACGCAGTATTTT; CDR3: CASSLALAGTTDTQYF
size: NA; length: 15; V: TRBV30; J: TRBJ2-5; D: TRBD1; DNA: TGTGCCTGGAGTGAAAACAGGGGGCGCGAAGAGACCCAGTACTTC; CDR3: CAWSENRGREETQYF
size: few; length: 14; V: TRBV12-3/TRBV12-4; J: TRBJ1-1; D: NA; DNA: TGTGCCAGCAGTTTTACTGGCAGGGACACTGAAGCTTTCTTT; CDR3: CASSFTGRDTEAFF
size: few; length: 18; V: TRBV6-2/TRBV6-3; J: TRBJ2-6; D: NA; DNA: TGTGCCAGCAGTCGTAATATGGGACGGAGTTCTGGGGCCAACGTCCTGACTTTC; CDR3: CASSRNMGRSSGANVLTF
size: few; length: 12; V: TRBV20-1; J: TRBJ1-5; D: NA; DNA: TGCAGTGCTAGCCCAGGGTACCAGCCCCAGCATTTT; CDR3: CSASPGYQPQHF
size: NA; length: 13; V: TRBV25-1; J: TRBJ1-1; D: NA; DNA: TGTGCCAGCAGTGGGGACCGACGAACTGAAGCTTTCTTT; CDR3: CASSGDRRTEAFF
size: few; length: 16; V: TRBV25-1; J: TRBJ1-6; D: TRBD1; DNA: TGTGCCAGCAGTGACCCGACAGGGGGCTTTCGTTCACCCCTCCACTTT; CDR3: CASSDPTGGFRSPLHF
size: many; length: 13; V: TRBV29-1; J: TRBJ1-1; D: NA; DNA: TGCAGCGTTGTTGGCGGGATACCCACTGAAGCTTTCTTT; CDR3: CSVVGGIPTEAFF
size: few; length: 16; V: TRBV5-6; J: TRBJ2-3; D: TRBD1; DNA: TGTGCCAGCAGCTTGGACAGGGGAAGAACCACAGATACGCAGTATTTT; CDR3: CASSLDRGRTTDTQYF
size: NA; length: 14; V: TRBV11-2; J: TRBJ2-1; D: NA; DNA: TGTGCCAGCAGCTTCGGCAGGCCATCCAATGAGCAGTTCTTC; CDR3: CASSFGRPSNEQFF
size: many; length: 13; V: TRBV20-1; J: TRBJ2-4; D: TRBD1; DNA: TGCAGTGCCCCGGACAGGCAAAAAAACATTCAGTACTTC; CDR3: CSAPDRQKNIQYF
size: many; length: 16; V: TRBV20-1; J: TRBJ2-5; D: TRBD1; DNA: TGCAGTGCTAGAGTCTCGGGACAGGGGGGGATAGAGACCCAGTACTTC; CDR3: CSARVSGQGGIETQYF
size: many; length: 13; V: TRBV3-1; J: TRBJ2-6; D: NA; DNA: TGTGCCAGCAGCCAAGATTTCCCCAACGTCCTGACTTTC; CDR3: CASSQDFPNVLTF